Listed below are T cell receptor beta chains from one sample, sequenced in a study of shared clonotypes between healthy human individuals. Sequencing was performed with immunoSEQ multiplex PCR; in TCRdb, only in-frame clones are kept and a portion is missing. The table shows roughly 2 million clones, with about 95% occurring only once. What was sequenced was naive CD8+ T cells sorted from blood. These receptors came from a man younger than 30 in good health. Each CDR3 is given without its conserved first and last residue. Some rows have no size entry. The others give once, few or many, or a class for an expanded clone.

>TRBV5-4|NA|TRBJ2-5
ASSLTGETQY
>TRBV13|NA|TRBJ2-7
ASSSWGPTYEQY
>TRBV4-1|NA|TRBJ1-1
ASLLNPGTGDTEAF
>TRBV11-1|NA|TRBJ2-7
ASSFRNYEQY
>TRBV10-2|NA|TRBJ2-5
ASSDVGSGGEGQETQY
>TRBV5-4|NA|TRBJ2-7
ASSLTGAYEQY
>TRBV4-1|NA|TRBJ2-1
ASSQVGGSYNEQF
>TRBV10-1|NA|TRBJ2-7
ASSDRGSYEQY
>TRBV7-9|NA|TRBJ2-7
ASSLAGPADEQY
>TRBV11-2|NA|TRBJ2-1
ASSLVAGGYNEQF
>TRBV9|NA|TRBJ2-1
ASSSPPGQGTNEQF
>TRBV7-4|NA|TRBJ2-7
ASSRAGTSFYEQY
>TRBV7-8|NA|TRBJ2-7
ASSQGSPYEQY
>TRBV7-6|NA|TRBJ2-5
ASSSIAGGQETQY
>TRBV6-5|NA|TRBJ1-1
ASSYSGGGEAF
>TRBV19|NA|TRBJ2-3
ASSIGGGGTDTQY
>TRBV5-1|NA|TRBJ1-1
ASSLDRGLNTEAF
>TRBV5-6|NA|TRBJ1-2
ASSLENGGQNYGYT
>TRBV6-6|NA|TRBJ2-7
ASSYYLAGTYEQY
>TRBV21-1|NA|TRBJ1-5
ASSHKNGTGSNQPQH
>TRBV7-9|NA|TRBJ2-4
ASSPTPGFGNIQY
>TRBV4-1|once|TRBJ1-4
ASSQVQYNEKLF